This TCR beta chain was sequenced in a study of radiotherapy plus CTLA-4 blockade in lung cancer. Study-level findings and limits: Some TCR clones had been derived from tumors. These clones expanded in peripheral blood after radiotherapy plus ipilimumab.

Data came from immunoSEQ multiplex PCR; TCRdb stores just in-frame clones and leaves some out. This sample has tens of thousands of clones; under 85% occur once, and the top ten carry approximately 0.8%. For this clone: Antigen unknown.

Germline V CDR1 and CDR2: MNHNS, SASEGT. The CDR3 loop spans 15 amino acids. V was trimmed by 6 bases and J by 5 bases, leaving 17 bases between them. This chain joins TRBV6-1 and TRBJ1-5, with a tentative D call TRBD1 (5 bases). The sequence was obtained from a human donor with non-small cell lung cancer who had stable disease on radiotherapy plus ipilimumab. This sample comprised peripheral blood, obtained from a patient treated with radiotherapy plus ipilimumab. For the CDR3, the DNA is TGTGCCAGCAGCGCCGACCAGGGTACTCATCAGCCCCAGCATTTT. This gives the protein CASSADQGTHQPQHF.